This is a list of T cell receptor beta chains from one sample in a study of CD8+ T cells in alopecia areata. TCRdb's copy holds only in-frame clones and misses some; the assay was immunoSEQ multiplex PCR. The sample shows around 100,000 clones, 41% of them seen only once. Sequencing was performed on CD4+ T cells sorted from blood. These receptors came from a human donor with alopecia areata. CDR3s include the opening cysteine and the closing phenylalanine or tryptophan. The D gene is left open where the match is weak. Size values are once, few and many counts, or a class for expanded clones, and some rows have none.

J,size,D,V,DNA,CDR3
TRBJ2-3,-,-,TRBV11-2,TGTGCCAGCAGCCCTGACTCTACCACAGATACGCAGTATTTT,CASSPDSTTDTQYF
TRBJ2-1,-,TRBD2,TRBV27,TGTGCCAGCAGTCTCACCGGGACTAGCGGGTACAATGAGCAGTTCTTC,CASSLTGTSGYNEQFF
TRBJ1-2,few,TRBD1,TRBV7-2,TGTGCCAGCAGCTCGGACAGGGATCAGGGCTACACCTTC,CASSSDRDQGYTF
TRBJ2-5,few,-,TRBV2,TGTGCCAGCAGCAGAACGCTTTATAGAGGGGATCAAGAGACCCAGTACTTC,CASSRTLYRGDQETQYF
TRBJ2-7,-,-,TRBV29-1,TGCAGCGTTGAAAGGGGAAAAGGGACCTCCTACGAGCAGTACTTC,CSVERGKGTSYEQYF
TRBJ1-1,-,TRBD1,TRBV25-1,TGTGCCAGCAGTGACAGGGGGCGGCCTGAAGCTTTCTTT,CASSDRGRPEAFF
TRBJ2-3,-,TRBD2,TRBV27,TGTGCCAGCAGCCAAAGGGTCTTAGTGGCGGGAGAGCTGTCAGATACGCAGTATTTT,CASSQRVLVAGELSDTQYF
TRBJ2-1,-,-,TRBV7-7,TGTGCCAGCAGCTTAAGAGGAGCGGGTGAGCAGTTCTTC,CASSLRGAGEQFF
TRBJ2-7,-,TRBD1,TRBV29-1,TGCAGCGTTAGAAAGGGGGCGGCCTACGAGCAGTACTTC,CSVRKGAAYEQYF
TRBJ2-2,few,TRBD2,TRBV29-1,TGCAGCGTTGGAGGGCTAGCGGGGGTCGGGGAGCTGTTTTTT,CSVGGLAGVGELFF
TRBJ1-1,-,-,TRBV18,TGTGCCAGCTCCCCGTCGGGGGGCACTGAAGCTTTCTTT,CASSPSGGTEAFF
TRBJ2-1,few,TRBD1,TRBV7-2,TGTGCCAGCAGCTCCGGACAGGTCTACAATGAGCAGTTCTTC,CASSSGQVYNEQFF
TRBJ2-3,-,-,TRBV7-2,TGTGCCAGCAGCGTCCAGGGGGGAAGCACAGATACGCAGTATTTT,CASSVQGGSTDTQYF
TRBJ2-3,-,-,TRBV29-1,TGCAGCGTCGAAAGAGGGGGGTATTTCCAGGATACGCAGTATTTT,CSVERGGYFQDTQYF
TRBJ1-2,-,-,TRBV27,TGTGCCAGCAGTTGGTCGGGCGCTAACTATGGCTACACCTTC,CASSWSGANYGYTF
TRBJ1-1,few,TRBD1,TRBV28,TGTGCCAGCAGTTCGGACAGGGTAGACACTGAAGCTTTCTTT,CASSSDRVDTEAFF
TRBJ1-2,-,TRBD1,TRBV5-1,TGCGCCAGCAGCCTAGGACAGGGGGCTGACTATGGCTACACCTTC,CASSLGQGADYGYTF
TRBJ2-4,few,TRBD1,TRBV2,TGTGCCAGCAGTGATGGGACAGGGATTAAAAACATTCAGTACTTC,CASSDGTGIKNIQYF
TRBJ2-7,-,-,TRBV29-1,TGCAGCGTTGAAGGCATAGGGCGGGACGAGCAGTACTTC,CSVEGIGRDEQYF
TRBJ2-5,few,-,TRBV18,TGTGCCAGCTCACGTTTCTCTACGGCAGGGGGGGAGGAGACCCAGTACTTC,CASSRFSTAGGEETQYF
TRBJ1-1,few,TRBD1,TRBV5-1,TGCGCCAGCAGCTTAACCGGACAGGGAACGAACACTGAAGCTTTCTTT,CASSLTGQGTNTEAFF
TRBJ1-2,-,-,TRBV28,TGTGCCAGCAGTTCTGGGTGGAATGGCTACACCTTC,CASSSGWNGYTF
TRBJ2-3,once,-,TRBV5-1,TGCGCCAGCAGCTTGAACGTGGCAGATACGCAGTATTTT,CASSLNVADTQYF
TRBJ2-5,-,TRBD1,TRBV9,TGTGCCAGCAGCCGCCGGACAGGGAATTCGGAGACCCAGTACTTC,CASSRRTGNSETQYF
TRBJ2-1,-,-,TRBV29-1,TGCAGCGCCCCGGGGGCCGGATACAATGAGCAGTTCTTC,CSAPGAGYNEQFF
TRBJ1-2,-,TRBD1,TRBV29-1,TGCAGCGCTCGTCAGGGGGCGCTTAGCTATGGCTACACCTTC,CSARQGALSYGYTF
TRBJ2-1,-,TRBD2,TRBV7-7,TGTGCCAGCAGCTTAGGGATAGCGGGCGCCTACAATGAGCAGTTCTTC,CASSLGIAGAYNEQFF
TRBJ2-3,few,TRBD2,TRBV7-9,TGTGCCAGCAGCTTAGGACTAGCGGGACACACAGATACGCAGTATTTT,CASSLGLAGHTDTQYF
TRBJ2-1,medium-sized,-,TRBV4-1,TGCGCCAGCAGCCAGATCAATGAGCAGTTCTTC,CASSQINEQFF
TRBJ1-2,-,TRBD1,TRBV2,TGTGCCAGCAGACGACAGGGTTCGTCTCCACGTGGCTACACCTTC,CASRRQGSSPRGYTF
TRBJ2-5,few,-,TRBV7-9,TGTGCCAGCAGCTTAGCTCCCCGCGGAGTTCAAGAGACCCAGTACTTC,CASSLAPRGVQETQYF
TRBJ1-2,few,TRBD1,TRBV29-1,TGCAGCGTTGACTTGGACAGGGGCTTGCGTGGCTACACCTTC,CSVDLDRGLRGYTF
TRBJ2-1,-,TRBD2,TRBV30,TGTGCCTGGAGGGCCGGGACTAGCGGGGTCGATGAGCAGTTCTTC,CAWRAGTSGVDEQFF
TRBJ2-7,once,-,TRBV27,TGTGCCAGCAGTTTCCGATGGGGATGGAGGGACACCCCCATCCACGAGCAGTACTTC,CASSFRWGWRDTPIHEQYF
TRBJ2-5,-,-,TRBV4-1,TGCGCCAGCAGCCTCGGGAACCAAGAGACCCAGTACTTC,CASSLGNQETQYF
TRBJ2-3,medium-sized,-,TRBV7-2,TGTGCCAGCAGCTTAGATTGGGGGAGCAGAGATACGCAGTATTTT,CASSLDWGSRDTQYF
TRBJ2-7,-,-,TRBV27,TGTGCCAGCCGTCTTGGACAGTTCTACGAGCAGTACTTC,CASRLGQFYEQYF
TRBJ1-1,few,TRBD1,TRBV23-1,TGCGCCAGCAGTCAATCGAAAGACAGGGGAGGTGTTACTGAAGCTTTCTTT,CASSQSKDRGGVTEAFF
TRBJ2-1,-,-,TRBV4-3,TGCGCCAGCAGCCTTAGTGGTTCCTACAATGAGCAGTTCTTC,CASSLSGSYNEQFF
TRBJ1-1,-,-,TRBV30,TGTGCCTGGAGTGAAAAGACGGAAGCTTTCTTT,CAWSEKTEAFF
TRBJ2-1,few,TRBD2,TRBV23-1,TGCGCCAGCAGTCAAGGCGCTAGCGGTAAGGTCGTCACGGCCAATGAGCAGTTCTTC,CASSQGASGKVVTANEQFF
TRBJ2-7,few,TRBD1,TRBV5-1,TGCGCCAGCAGGCGGACCGGGACAGGGGAAATCTACGAGCAGTACTTC,CASRRTGTGEIYEQYF
TRBJ2-7,-,-,TRBV4-1,TGCGCCAGCAGCCAAGAGGGCGGACGGACCCACTACGAGCAGTACTTC,CASSQEGGRTHYEQYF
TRBJ1-5,few,-,TRBV28,TGTGCCAGCAGTCATGGTGGTGGCAATCAGCCCCAGCATTTT,CASSHGGGNQPQHF
TRBJ2-5,-,-,TRBV20-1,TGCAGTGCTCTAGGCGAGACCCAGTACTTC,CSALGETQYF
TRBJ2-7,-,-,TRBV6-6,TGTGCCAGCAGTACCCTGGACACGTCCTACGAGCAGTACTTC,CASSTLDTSYEQYF
TRBJ2-5,-,-,TRBV11-2,TGTGCCAGCAGCTTAGGTTCACAGGGATTCCAAGAGACCCAGTACTTC,CASSLGSQGFQETQYF
TRBJ1-1,few,-,TRBV29-1,TGCAGCGTGATCCGGGACAAAGTTCGGCCTGAAGCTTTCTTT,CSVIRDKVRPEAFF
TRBJ2-3,-,-,TRBV5-1,TGCGCCACCACCAGGGGAGCGGGGAACACAGATACGCAGTATTTT,CATTRGAGNTDTQYF
TRBJ1-2,few,-,TRBV30,TGTGCCTGGAGTGCCTCCCCCCAGGTCTATGGCTACACCTTC,CAWSASPQVYGYTF
TRBJ2-7,few,-,TRBV7-2,TGTGCCAGCAGCCCTAGGGCGGGGAACTACGAGCAGTACTTC,CASSPRAGNYEQYF
TRBJ2-3,-,TRBD2,TRBV7-3,TGTGCCAGCAGCGACAGCGGGGGACACACAGATACGCAGTATTTT,CASSDSGGHTDTQYF
TRBJ2-7,-,-,TRBV2,TGTGCCAGTCTTAAGACAGGATCCTACGAGCAGTACTTC,CASLKTGSYEQYF
TRBJ2-1,medium-sized,-,TRBV11-2,TGTGCCAGCAGCTTAACAGGTGGGCAGTTCTTC,CASSLTGGQFF
TRBJ2-7,-,TRBD1,TRBV7-9,TGTGCCAGCAGCTCGACCGGGACAGGGATGGACGAGCAGTACTTC,CASSSTGTGMDEQYF